The rows below give T cell receptor beta chains drawn from one sample of a study of blood T cell repertoires in COVID-19. The protocol was immunoSEQ multiplex PCR, while the TCRdb copy is restricted to in-frame clones and leaves out a portion. The table includes 330,000 or so clones, roughly 84% detected once. The sequencing sample was made of PBMCs or T cells enriched from blood (not recorded which). The receptors derive from a woman aged 25-40 years who had recovered from COVID-19. The CDR3 runs from the conserved cysteine through the conserved F or W. The order of the fields is CDR3 protein, J gene, V gene.

CDR3aa: CASSPGLAGGVEQFF
j_gene: TRBJ2-1
v_gene: TRBV5-1

CDR3aa: CASTLSNGRYSNQPQHF
j_gene: TRBJ1-5
v_gene: TRBV10-1

CDR3aa: CASRRNTGSASYNEQFF
j_gene: TRBJ2-1
v_gene: TRBV5-1

CDR3aa: CASSQASSSGSGSPLHF
j_gene: TRBJ1-6
v_gene: TRBV14

CDR3aa: CASSPQRPVNTGELFF
j_gene: TRBJ2-2
v_gene: TRBV18

CDR3aa: CASSQAEGRGAFF
j_gene: TRBJ1-1
v_gene: TRBV3-1/TRBV3-2

CDR3aa: CASSVEGTGGEKLFF
j_gene: TRBJ1-4
v_gene: TRBV9

CDR3aa: CASSLTGLVVDTQYF
j_gene: TRBJ2-3
v_gene: TRBV11-2

CDR3aa: CASSQDRGLGNTIYF
j_gene: TRBJ1-3
v_gene: TRBV3-1/TRBV3-2

CDR3aa: CSASGRGLYGYTF
j_gene: TRBJ1-2
v_gene: TRBV20-1

CDR3aa: CASSSPGTYTDTQYF
j_gene: TRBJ2-3
v_gene: TRBV28

CDR3aa: CSVEGVAGTYEQYF
j_gene: TRBJ2-7
v_gene: TRBV29-1

CDR3aa: CASRVGTEAFF
j_gene: TRBJ1-1
v_gene: TRBV12-3/TRBV12-4

CDR3aa: CASNTPNYGYTF
j_gene: TRBJ1-2
v_gene: TRBV28

CDR3aa: CASIEGFTGQPQHF
j_gene: TRBJ1-5
v_gene: TRBV28

CDR3aa: CATSRTGAKNIQYF
j_gene: TRBJ2-4
v_gene: TRBV15

CDR3aa: CASSPSGTFNEKLFF
j_gene: TRBJ1-4
v_gene: TRBV28

CDR3aa: CASSLKDRGITGELFF
j_gene: TRBJ2-2
v_gene: TRBV7-3

CDR3aa: CASFEGPAQGVVFF
j_gene: TRBJ1-1
v_gene: TRBV5-6

CDR3aa: CSIAIGGGNTGELFF
j_gene: TRBJ2-2
v_gene: TRBV29-1

CDR3aa: CAWSVSDKVGEQFF
j_gene: TRBJ2-1
v_gene: TRBV30